Sequencing of this T cell receptor beta chain was carried out in a study of T cell responses to AZD1222 COVID-19 vaccine. Study-wide context: Second doses at about 4 or about 12 weeks were pooled.

Sequencing used immunoSEQ multiplex PCR; TCRdb keeps in-frame clones, though not all of them. The sample holds about 140,000 clones; roughly nine tenths are singletons and the top ten take about 3.5%. Findings of the study overall: Two doses of AZD1222 preceded a rise in Spike-specific TCR breadth and depth. Reportedly, close to half of spike-specific TCRs are directed against unmutated variant regions. Just a handful of people given AZD1222 tested seropositive at baseline.

The count of this clone is one. What it recognizes is unknown. V lost 6 bases to trimming and J lost 8 bases, with 13 bases between them. Germline V gives CDR1 ENHRY, CDR2 SYGVKD. The CDR3 spans 13 residues. The genes are TRBV10-3 and TRBJ1-4; tentatively, D is TRBD1 (5 bases). This sequence originates from an adult in good health. Sequenced material: peripheral blood, taken on day 0 of AZD1222 vaccination. CDR3 nucleotide sequence: TGTGCCATCAGGCAGGGTGTTGGAGAAAAACTGTTTTTT. Its translation: CAIRQGVGEKLFF.